These 11 T cell receptor beta chains came from one sample sequenced in a study of cytomegalovirus exposure and HLA in healthy donors. Researchers ran the PCR with 60 Vbeta and 13 Jbeta primers. Sequencing was performed with immunoSEQ multiplex PCR; in TCRdb, only in-frame clones are kept and a portion is missing. This sample has 100,000 to 150,000 clones, with roughly 84% found just once. Sequenced sample: PBMCs. Every receptor here comes from a girl aged 2 to 10 in good health and CMV-seronegative.

The V call is TRBV7-2, the J call TRBJ1-2; 10 nucleotides agree with TRBD1. CDR3 length: 12 residues. Germline V gene lookup returns CDR1 SGHTA and CDR2 FQGNSA. Losses at the gene ends were 1 base for V and 14 bases for J; bases not matched to a gene: 4. CDR3 nucleotides: TGTGCCAGCAGCTTAGGGGACAGGGGTAGGACCTTC. Protein sequence: CASSLGDRGRTF.

V is TRBV30 and J is TRBJ1-5, with TRBD1 matching 9 bases. Trimming cost V 3 bases and J 3 bases; bases outside gene matches: 18. This CDR3 is built from 19 residues. Germline V gives CDR1 GTSNPN, CDR2 SVGIG (reference sequence). The CDR3 DNA is TGTGCCTGGAGCCCTCCGGGACAGGGAATACCCCGAACCAATCAGCCCCAGCATTTT. It specifies CAWSPPGQGIPRTNQPQHF.

In its sample, this clone was seen once. This chain joins TRBV7-3 and TRBJ2-5, with a weak D call TRBD2 (6 bases). Germline V gene sequence: CDR1 SGHTA, CDR2 FQGTGA. The CDR3 runs 14 residues. The V and J ends lost 1 base and 5 bases respectively, with 11 bases between them. The CDR3 loop is CASSLKGGAETQYF. In DNA, the CDR3 is TGTGCCAGCAGCTTAAAGGGCGGGGCCGAGACCCAGTACTTC.

The chain combines TRBV7-2 with TRBJ2-7; D is uncertain. CDR1 and CDR2 (germline): SGHTA, FQGNSA. This CDR3 is built from 14 residues. The V end was cut by 5 bases, the J end by 5 bases, with 16 bases between. The DNA of the CDR3 is TGTGCCAGCAGCGGGCAGTCTCGGCTCGACGAGCAGTACTTC. Its translation is CASSGQSRLDEQYF.

This rearrangement joins TRBV30 to TRBJ1-3; D possibly corresponds to TRBD1 (5 bases). Germline V lookup: CDR1 GTSNPN, CDR2 SVGIG (reference sequence). The CDR3 length is 16 residues. V shed 2 bases and J shed 2 bases, with 16 bases lying between them. The CDR3 protein is CAWSPDRLSPGNTIYF. In DNA, the CDR3 is TGTGCCTGGAGTCCCGACAGATTATCCCCTGGAAACACCATATATTTT.

The rearrangement joins TRBV5-5 to TRBJ2-7; TRBD1 matches 8 bases. The V and J ends lost 3 bases and 9 bases, in that order; junction bases with no gene match: 11. Germline lookup yields CDR1 SGHKS and CDR2 YYEKEE (reference sequence). The CDR3 runs to 14 residues. The CDR3 spells CASSWGTGPSGQYF. The CDR3 DNA is TGTGCCAGCAGCTGGGGGACAGGCCCCTCGGGGCAGTACTTC.

V gene TRBV7-6 combines with J gene TRBJ2-7; TRBD1 agrees at 11 bases. After removal of 1 base from V and 6 bases from J, the junction contained 8 bases not matched to a gene. This CDR3 comprises 16 residues. Germline CDR1 is SGHVS and CDR2 is FNYEAQ. CDR3 in DNA: TGTGCCAGCAGCTTAGAAGGTGGACAGGGGGCCGGCGAGCAGTACTTC. It is translated as CASSLEGGQGAGEQYF.

This clone appeared a few times. The chain's CDR3 is CASSLWIVAGGRSTDTQYF. The CDR3 coding sequence is TGTGCCAGCAGTTTGTGGATCGTAGCGGGAGGGAGGAGCACAGATACGCAGTATTTT. V and J are TRBV7-2 and TRBJ2-3; TRBD2 matches at 11 bases. The CDR3 runs 19 residues. V gave up 6 bases and J gave up 0 bases; unmatched junction bases: 14. Germline V gene lookup returns CDR1 SGHTA and CDR2 FQGNSA.

The J gene is TRBJ2-2, the V gene TRBV6-4; 9 bases align to TRBD1. The CDR3 runs 16 residues. Germline CDR1 is MRHNA and CDR2 is SNTAGT. Trimming removed 0 bases from V and 10 bases from J; junction bases left unmatched: 9. DNA of the CDR3: TGTGCCAGCAGTGACTCCCCAGGACAGGGGAGAGAGGAGCTGTTTTTT. Encoded protein: CASSDSPGQGREELFF.

The V gene is TRBV4-3, the J gene TRBJ2-5; TRBD1 aligns across 7 bases. CDR1 is LGHNA, CDR2 YSLEER, per germline. This CDR3 contains 16 residues. With V trimmed by 0 bases and J by 7 bases, 11 bases remained unmatched. CDR3 nucleotide sequence: TGCGCCAGCAGCCAAGATCGCAGGGGGTCTTTGGGGACCCAGTACTTC. Protein sequence: CASSQDRRGSLGTQYF.

This clone showed up just a few times. The chain has TRBV4-1 and TRBJ1-5, with D tentatively TRBD1 (5 bases). Per the germline V gene, CDR1 is MGHRA and CDR2 is YSYEKL. The CDR3 is 17 residues long. Trimming shortened V by 2 bases and J by 0 bases, and 14 bases separated the two germline ends. CDR3: CASSQFPRGDSNQPQHF. CDR3 DNA: TGCGCCAGCAGCCAATTTCCACGGGGGGATAGCAATCAGCCCCAGCATTTT.